This T cell receptor (beta chain) was identified in a study of breast tumors, draining lymph nodes, adjacent tissues. This clonotype showed up many times. Axillary draining lymph nodes of breast cancer patients supplied the node samples. CDR1 and CDR2 (germline): SGHRS, YFSETQ. Trimming shortened V by 0 bases and J by 3 bases, and 7 bases separated the two germline ends. CDR3 length equals 14 residues. One entry per CDR3 protein, called by TCRdb with MiXCR from the multiplex PCR reads. The sample carries more than 85,000 distinct CDR3 sequences, about 20% recorded once. The clonotype was recovered from a female donor with breast cancer. Some clones in this sample may be carry-over from other donors' samples. Sample: axillary lymph node tissue. This rearrangement joins TRBV5-1 to TRBJ2-1, with a weak D call TRBD1 (6 bases). CDR3 amino acids: CASSLGDIYNEQFF. The CDR3 nucleotides read TGCGCCAGCAGCTTGGGGGACATCTACAATGAGCAGTTCTTC.